This T cell receptor beta chain was identified in a study of early T cells in non-severe SARS-CoV-2 infection. Study overall: Whole-blood bulk RNA, unsorted, was sequenced, and chains were unpaired.

There are many counts of this clonotype. Molecules of cDNA were individually given unique molecular identifiers that were attached to them. MiXCR, applied by TCRdb to the 5' RACE reads, yields one record per CDR3 protein. The sample yields roughly 54,000 distinct CDR3 sequences, 10% to 15% seen once. The CDR3 is 14 residues long. The V and J ends lost 3 bases and 9 bases respectively, with 16 bases between them. The V gene's germline CDR1 is KGHSH and CDR2 LQKENI. The chain carries TRBV18 and TRBJ2-3, with a tentative D call TRBD2 (6 bases). The sequence derives from an adult who was a healthcare worker with PCR-confirmed SARS-CoV-2 infection or an uninfected control (not recorded which). Sequenced material: whole blood. For the CDR3, the DNA is TGTGCCAGCTCACCGACGATGGGGGAGGCAACGCAGTATTTT. Protein sequence: CASSPTMGEATQYF.